Shown below are 25 T cell receptor beta chains from a single sample sequenced in a study of CD4+ T cells in melanoma. The method was immunoSEQ multiplex PCR; TCRdb's version includes in-frame clones alone and lacks a portion of them. The profile shows 4,500 to 6,500 clones, 55% to 80% of them singletons. The source material was cells from a culture (not recorded whether cultured in vitro). The receptors were sampled from a human donor with melanoma.

V usage is TRBV3-1 (or the pseudogene TRBV3-2) and J usage is TRBJ1-2, with unresolved D. The CDR3 loop spans 15 amino acids. Trimming shortened V by 4 bases and J by 4 bases, and 16 bases separated the two germline ends. Per the germline V gene, CDR1 is LGHDT and CDR2 is YNNKEL (reference sequence). The CDR3 DNA follows: TGTGCCAGCAGCCCCCTGGTCTCTTCTCTCTATGGCTACACCTTC. Translating gives CASSPLVSSLYGYTF.

In DNA form, the CDR3 reads TGCGCCAGCAGCCCATTGCCGACAGTGAACACTGAAGCTTTCTTT. As protein: CASSPLPTVNTEAFF. The chain is built from TRBV4-1 and TRBJ1-1; D is perhaps TRBD1 (5 bases). From germline, CDR1 is MGHRA and CDR2 YSYEKL. This CDR3 spans 15 amino acids. Trimming cost V 4 bases and J 0 bases, with 12 bases left between them.

This clone rates as medium-sized. V and J are TRBV6-5 and TRBJ2-3, with D tentatively TRBD1 (6 bases). The germline V gene encodes CDR1 MNHEY and CDR2 SVGAGI. The CDR3 covers 14 residues. Trimming took off 5 bases at V and 1 base at J, with 10 bases between the two ends. Written as DNA, the CDR3 is TGTGCCAGCAGTAATTACAGGGGCACAGATACGCAGTATTTT. Translation gives CASSNYRGTDTQYF.

This clone is large by share. The CDR3: CASSYSTVSNEQFF. The CDR3 nucleotides are TGTGCCAGCAGTTACTCGACTGTCTCTAATGAGCAGTTCTTC. The genes are TRBV6-5 and TRBJ2-1; D ambiguous. CDR3 length: 14 residues. Trimming removed 0 bases at V and 7 bases at J, with 10 bases between. The germline gives CDR1 MNHEY, CDR2 SVGAGI.

The chain employs TRBV6-4 and TRBJ2-3, with 9 bases identical to TRBD2. V lost 3 bases, J lost 2 bases, and 15 bases stayed unmatched. The CDR3 is 19 amino acids. Germline V gene sequence: CDR1 MRHNA, CDR2 SNTAGT. The CDR3 protein is CASSEGLAGSNLHTDTQYF. CDR3 nucleotide sequence: TGTGCCAGCAGTGAGGGTCTAGCGGGGAGCAACCTCCACACAGATACGCAGTATTTT.

The chain couples TRBV9 to TRBJ2-1, with D possibly TRBD2 on 6 matching bases. V lost 0 bases and J lost 10, with 11 bases in between. Germline CDR1 SGDLS, CDR2 YYNGEE. The length of the CDR3 is 13 residues. CDR3 nucleotide sequence: TGTGCCAGCAGCGTAGCTTATCGGGGGGAGCAGTTCTTC. It specifies CASSVAYRGEQFF.

The gene calls are TRBV4-1 and TRBJ1-4; TRBD1 matches 10 bases. The germline CDR1 and CDR2 sequences are MGHRA and YSYEKL. The CDR3 sequence is 17 residues long. J was trimmed by 7 bases and V by 5 bases; bases with no gene match: 13. The CDR3 is CASSSLPLDRGGEKLFF. The CDR3 bases are TGCGCCAGCAGCTCACTTCCACTGGACAGGGGGGGTGAAAAACTGTTTTTT.

V gene TRBV12-5 combines with J gene TRBJ2-7; the D is unclear. The germline CDR1 and CDR2 sequences are LGHNT and FRNRAP. With 6 bases removed from V and 5 bases from J, the gap between germline ends came to 8 bases. The CDR3 sequence is 11 residues long. CDR3 protein: CASGYDHEQYF. Here the CDR3 DNA reads TGTGCTAGTGGCTACGACCACGAGCAGTACTTC.

The chain carries TRBV14 and TRBJ2-2, with 12 bases identical to TRBD2. V trimming: 4 bases; J trimming: 2 bases; junction bases outside the gene matches: 2. The CDR3 contains 16 residues. CDR1 is SGHDN and CDR2 is FVKESK in the germline V gene. The CDR3: CASSRLAGVNTGELFF. In DNA, the CDR3 is TGTGCCAGCAGCCGACTAGCGGGGGTCAACACCGGGGAGCTGTTTTTT.

This chain joins TRBV28 and TRBJ2-1; 7 bases match TRBD2. The V gene end was trimmed by 4 bases and the J gene end by 7 bases; junction bases not matched to a gene: 16. CDR1 MDHEN and CDR2 SYDVKM come from the germline V gene. CDR3 length equals 17 residues. This chain's CDR3 is CASSSNIWGGLTNEQFF. The CDR3 DNA is TGTGCCAGCAGTTCTAATATTTGGGGGGGTCTTACTAATGAGCAGTTCTTC.

The V gene is TRBV7-9, the J gene TRBJ1-1; D is ambiguous. CDR3 length equals 16 residues. Germline V CDR1 and CDR2: SEHNR, FQNEAQ (reference sequence). The V and J ends lost 5 bases and 3 bases respectively, with 19 bases between them. The CDR3 here is CASSRGEDRWDTEAFF. DNA of the CDR3: TGTGCCAGCAGCCGGGGTGAAGACCGCTGGGACACTGAAGCTTTCTTT.

This clone showed up just a few times. The V call is TRBV28, the J call TRBJ2-7, with 8 bases aligning to TRBD1. Per the germline V gene, CDR1 is MDHEN and CDR2 is SYDVKM. J was trimmed by 1 base and V by 6 bases; bases with no gene match: 5. The CDR3 spans 14 residues. The CDR3 loop reads CASSTQGGSYEQYF. The CDR3 DNA reads TGTGCCAGCAGCACACAGGGGGGATCCTACGAGCAGTACTTC.

In its sample, this clone ranks as large (0.1 to 1%). The rearrangement links TRBV16 to TRBJ1-4, with 8 bases matching TRBD1. CDR1 and CDR2 (germline): KGHSY, FQNENV. This CDR3 contains 14 residues. The trim removed 4 bases at V and 6 bases at J, leaving 4 bases unmatched. The CDR3 coding sequence is TGTGCCAGCAGCCGCGGGACAGGCTATGAAAAACTGTTTTTT. Protein product: CASSRGTGYEKLFF.

CDR3 bases: TGTGCCAGCAGCCCCCAACCTCTAGCGGGGCAAGAGACCCAGTACTTC. This encodes CASSPQPLAGQETQYF. This chain connects TRBV7-3 to TRBJ2-5; 9 nucleotides align to TRBD2. V dropped 5 bases and J dropped 2; count of bases not matched to a gene: 9. Germline V gene lookup returns CDR1 SGHTA and CDR2 FQGTGA. The CDR3 loop spans 16 amino acids. Filled out from reference TRBV7-3 and TRBJ2-5, the complete variable domain reads GAGVSQTPSNKVTEKGKYVELRCDPISGHTALYWYRQSLGQGPEFLIYFQGTGAADDSGLPNDRFFAVRPEGSVSTLKIQRTERGDSAVYLCASSPQPLAGQETQYFGPGTRLLVL.

CDR3 loop: CAWSVNSNQPQHF. The CDR3, as DNA: TGTGCCTGGAGTGTAAATAGCAATCAGCCCCAGCATTTT. V and J are TRBV30 and TRBJ1-5; D ambiguous. Germline V gives CDR1 GTSNPN, CDR2 SVGIG (reference sequence). The CDR3 is 13 residues long. V was cut by 0 bases and J by 0 bases, with 3 bases left in between.

The chain combines TRBV29-1 with TRBJ1-5; tentative D call: TRBD1 (6 bases). CDR3 length: 14 amino acids. The V gene lost 0 bases and the J gene lost 7 bases, with 13 bases spanning the gap. Looked up from germline, CDR1 is SQVTM and CDR2 is ANQGSEA. CDR3 DNA sequence: TGCAGCGTTGAAGAAGGGGGGGCAGGACAGCCCCAGCATTTT. Translating gives CSVEEGGAGQPQHF.

This clone is classed as medium-sized. The chain couples TRBV14 to TRBJ1-2; no clear D gene. This CDR3 spans 12 amino acids. V lost 4 bases and J 2 bases, leaving 5 bases between the germline ends. Looked up from germline, CDR1 is SGHDN and CDR2 is FVKESK. The CDR3, as DNA: TGTGCCAGCAGCCGGTCCAACTATGGCTACACCTTC. Protein product: CASSRSNYGYTF.

J is TRBJ2-3 and V is TRBV7-6; perhaps TRBD2 as D (7 bases). Germline-derived CDR1 and CDR2 are SGHVS and FNYEAQ. The CDR3 runs 17 residues. Trimming took off 3 bases at V and 5 bases at J, with 21 bases between the two ends. This chain's CDR3 is CASSFDGAGGPKDTQYF. The CDR3 DNA reads as TGTGCCAGCAGCTTTGATGGGGCCGGGGGGCCCAAAGATACGCAGTATTTT.

The J gene is TRBJ2-2, the V gene TRBV27; no clear D gene. Germline assignment: CDR1 MNHEY and CDR2 SMNVEV (reference sequence). This CDR3 is 17 amino acids long. V gave up 4 bases and J gave up 4 bases, with 19 bases separating them. In DNA form, the CDR3 reads TGTGCCAGCAGTTCACCTTCCGGGCCATTTCTCACCGGGGAGCTGTTTTTT. Residues: CASSSPSGPFLTGELFF.

The genes are TRBV5-6 and TRBJ2-7; a weak D match, TRBD2 (6 bases). Looked up from germline, CDR1 is SGHDT and CDR2 is YYEEEE. The CDR3 has 16 amino acids. With 0 bases removed from V and 0 bases from J, the gap between germline ends came to 13 bases. CDR3 nucleotides: TGTGCCAGCAGCTTGGCCGCGGGGACTTTCTCCTACGAGCAGTACTTC. This sequence encodes CASSLAAGTFSYEQYF.

This clone is termed medium-sized. V gene TRBV2 combines with J gene TRBJ1-2, with TRBD1 as a possible D gene (6 bases). The CDR3 sequence is 14 residues long. Trimming stripped 5 bases from V and 0 bases from J, with 10 bases between. The germline CDR1 and CDR2 sequences are SNHLY and FYNNEI. This chain's CDR3 is CASSQQGANYGYTF. Written as DNA, the CDR3 is TGTGCCAGCAGTCAACAGGGCGCTAACTATGGCTACACCTTC.

This sequence joins TRBV10-1 and TRBJ1-2, with TRBD1 matching 9 bases. The CDR3 is 13 amino acids. V lost 0 bases, J lost 8 bases, and 1 base stayed unmatched. From germline, CDR1 is WNHNN and CDR2 SYGVQD (reference sequence). The CDR3 bases are TGCGCCAGCAGTGAGTCTACAGGGGGCGGCTACACCTTC. This encodes CASSESTGGGYTF.

This chain joins TRBV10-3 and TRBJ1-1, with TRBD1 identical over 9 bases. Germline V gene data show CDR1 as ENHRY and CDR2 as SYGVKD. The CDR3 has 15 residues. J was trimmed by 1 base and V by 4 bases; bases with no gene match: 4. This chain's CDR3 is CAISGWTGANTEAFF. CDR3 nucleotide sequence: TGTGCCATCAGTGGTTGGACAGGGGCGAACACTGAAGCTTTCTTT.

This chain uses TRBV30 with TRBJ1-1, with 9 bases fitting TRBD1. J lost 6 bases, V lost 5 bases, and 10 bases had no gene match. CDR1 and CDR2 from the germline V gene are GTSNPN and SVGIG (reference sequence). The CDR3 is made up of 14 amino acids. CDR3 DNA: TGTGCCTGGGGGAGAAGACAGGGGGAAGCTGAAGCTTTCTTT. It encodes CAWGRRQGEAEAFF.

This clone was picked up a small number of times. The chain couples TRBV7-9 to TRBJ1-5; 10 bases match TRBD1. Per the germline V gene, CDR1 is SEHNR and CDR2 is FQNEAQ (reference sequence). The CDR3 is made up of 17 amino acids. Trimming cost V 3 bases and J 5 bases; bases outside gene matches: 10. In DNA form, the CDR3 reads TGTGCCAGCAGCTTGGGACAGGGGTCCGGTCGAGATCAGCCCCAGCATTTT. Translation: CASSLGQGSGRDQPQHF.